This T cell receptor beta chain was identified in a study of OX40 agonist ivuxolimab in advanced cancers. For the study at large: Patients were 82.7% male with ages about 20 to 79, mean 60. Study conclusions and caveats: CD4+ and CD8+ blood T cells expanded clonally by week 6 at 0.1 to 3.0 mg/kg. A proportion of nonresponders additionally exhibited low normalized T-cell clonal expansion.

Comment on this clone: What it recognizes is unknown.

The CDR3 covers 15 residues. Trimming at V came to 0 bases and at J to 4 bases, leaving 5 bases not matched to a gene. The germline V gene encodes CDR1 SGHAT and CDR2 FQNNGV. Generated by immunoSEQ multiplex PCR, the TCRdb table keeps only in-frame clones and is missing some. The repertoire consists of 10,000 to 13,000 clones, with about 85% occurring once and the leading ten covering roughly 15%. The sequencing here drew on CD4+ or CD8+ T cells sorted from blood, taken in a trial of the OX40 agonist ivuxolimab. The clonotype comes from an adult with an advanced solid tumor such as melanoma, head and neck, liver or kidney cancer. V gene TRBV11-2 combines with J gene TRBJ2-7, with 8 bases identical to TRBD2. This chain's CDR3 is CASSLEGSGVYEQYF. The CDR3 bases are TGTGCCAGCAGCTTAGAGGGTAGCGGGGTGTACGAGCAGTACTTC.